The source of this T cell receptor beta chain is a study of T cells after yellow fever vaccination (dated by TCRdb to the late 2010s). Study-level background: The SMART-Seq v4 Ultra Low Input RNA kit was used to prepare libraries from fractions with low cell numbers. To track T-cell clones before and after primary and booster YFV17D yellow fever vaccination, bulk TCR alpha and beta repertoires were sequenced longitudinally. Two healthy male donors, one aged 18 to 30 and one aged 30 to 40 years, were included in the cohort. Blood was collected at multiple timepoints before and after primary and secondary immunization, and bulk PBMC replicates and cell subsets were isolated.

The treatment or condition tag for this specimen amounts to: live attenuated yellow fever vaccine strain. Two biological replicates of bulk PBMCs were collected at each blood-draw timepoint. A standard Ficoll-Paque protocol was used to isolate PBMCs from peripheral blood. TriZol was used to extract RNA from bulk PBMCs, from CD4 and CD8 fractions, and from dextramer-positive and dextramer-negative fractions. TCR cDNA was synthesized by 5'RACE template switching, through which a universal primer site and unique molecular identifiers were introduced. Priming for cDNA synthesis came from both the TCR alpha and TCR beta constant segments. Library amplification involved two PCR steps, and the second step added sample barcodes and sequencing adapters. Sequencing of the libraries was done on either Illumina HiSeq 2500 (2x100 bp) or NovaSeq (2x150 bp). For the original study's pipeline: Demultiplexing of reads and collapsing into UMI consensus sequences were performed with MIGEC, and V(D)J alignment was carried out with MiXCR. Vaccine-responding clonotypes were identified with edgeR using replicate PBMC samples, with FDR below 0.01 and a log2 fold change above 5 up to day 15 being required. CD4 or CD8 identity was assigned to each bulk clonotype according to whether the clonotype was present at higher abundance in the sequenced CD4 repertoire or the sequenced CD8 repertoire. TCRdb trimmed public reads at Q25 via fastp, called clones via MiXCR and kept in-frame beta chains. Each entry merges the rows of one CDR3 protein and shows their most common DNA and genes. The V and J calls and clone size are TCRdb's, not the authors'. This sample has more than 350,000 distinct CDR3 sequences in its table, and around 10% of those were observed once. Roughly 18% of the sample rests with the top ten.

Results and caveats for the whole study, not just this receptor: A small share of clonotypes occurred in both CD4 and CD8 compartments, likely arising from convergent recombination. Because the study included only a couple of donors, the extent to which the findings can be generalized is limited. Computational filtering was required because FACS-sorted repertoires could contain abundant contaminating clonotypes from the bulk population. The secondary T-cell response was weaker than the primary response but faster, peaking on day 5 instead of day 15. Most clones expanded after primary vaccination (around 97% of CD4 and 70% to 90% of CD8) were re-detected after the booster, suggesting that broad memory maintenance occurred.

This clonotype was counted between two and nine times. Its antigen target is currently unknown. Base quality data are lacking; no much larger clone is found one base away. Its CDR3 holds 12 amino acids, cysteine through phenylalanine. The DNA shown is the 36-base CDR3, in frame from base 1. CDR1 and CDR2 are drawn from the germline V gene (reference sequence): PRHDT, FYEKMQ. Cut back by 0 bases and 7 bases, the V and J ends lie 4 bases apart. Here the sequenced sample was PBMCs, taken on the day of the first yellow fever vaccination. This clonotype was sampled from a man between 18 and 29 years old who received the YFV17D yellow fever vaccine. The V gene is TRBV13 and the J gene is TRBJ1-5; there is no confident call for the D gene. The DNA is as follows: TGTGCCAGCAGCTTAGGAAGACAGCCCCAGCATTTT. Its protein reads: CASSLGRQPQHF.